Detailed here is one T cell receptor beta chain. Its specificity is unknown. Molecular barcoding with unique molecular identifiers was used for the TCRbeta library. TCRdb ran MiXCR on the PCR reads and lists one entry per CDR3 protein. This sample yields roughly 200,000 distinct CDR3 sequences, of which about 7% are seen a single time; around 5% belongs to the top ten. V lost 6 bases to trimming and J lost 7 bases; unmatched junction nucleotides: 8. The CDR3 is 15 residues long. Looked up from germline, CDR1 is SNHLY and CDR2 is FYNNEI. This entry comes from a study of T-cell reconstitution after alpha-beta-depleted transplantation in children. Study results and limitations: The origin of alpha-beta T cells about two months after transplant was reportedly several hundred expanded graft clones.

The receptor comes from a boy aged 2 to 9 with acute lymphoblastic leukemia, due to receive a stem cell transplant. J is TRBJ2-1 and V is TRBV2; 11 bases align to TRBD2. Sequenced material: PBMCs, taken before TCRalphabeta/CD19-depleted stem cell transplant. The CDR3 DNA sequence: TGTGCCAGCAGAAGGCTCTTAGCGGGGGGGAATGAGCAGTTCTTC. It yields the protein CASRRLLAGGNEQFF.